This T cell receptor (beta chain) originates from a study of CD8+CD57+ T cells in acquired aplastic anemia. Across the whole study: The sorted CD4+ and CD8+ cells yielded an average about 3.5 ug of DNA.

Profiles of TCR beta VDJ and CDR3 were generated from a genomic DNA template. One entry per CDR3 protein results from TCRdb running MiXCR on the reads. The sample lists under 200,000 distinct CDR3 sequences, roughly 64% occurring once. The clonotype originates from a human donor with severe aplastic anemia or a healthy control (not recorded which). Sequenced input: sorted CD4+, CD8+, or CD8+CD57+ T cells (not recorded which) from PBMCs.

The CDR3 here is CSATWGLSYEQYF. Written as DNA, the CDR3 is TGCAGTGCTACGTGGGGCCTGTCCTACGAGCAGTACTTC. This chain uses TRBV20-1 with TRBJ2-7; tentatively, D is TRBD1 (5 bases). The V end was cut by 4 bases, the J end by 1 base, with 11 bases between. Germline lookup yields CDR1 DFQATT and CDR2 SNEGSKA (reference sequence). This CDR3 has 13 amino acids.